Below, one T cell receptor (beta chain) is given with its context. This specimen comes from a study of blood T cell repertoires in COVID-19. Data came from immunoSEQ multiplex PCR; TCRdb stores just in-frame clones and leaves some out. This sample has roughly 55,000 clones, with 78% found just once. The V gene's germline CDR1 is SEHNR and CDR2 FQNEAQ (reference sequence). This CDR3 region has 16 residues. Trimming shortened V by 3 bases and J by 1 base, and 15 bases separated the two germline ends. This clonotype was obtained from a man at least 80 years old with acute or convalescent COVID-19. Sequencing used peripheral blood. This sequence joins TRBV7-9 and TRBJ2-5; D gene unclear. CDR3 sequence (DNA): TGTGCCAGCAGCTTGAACCTAGACTTCGCCCAAGAGACCCAGTACTTC. It encodes CASSLNLDFAQETQYF.